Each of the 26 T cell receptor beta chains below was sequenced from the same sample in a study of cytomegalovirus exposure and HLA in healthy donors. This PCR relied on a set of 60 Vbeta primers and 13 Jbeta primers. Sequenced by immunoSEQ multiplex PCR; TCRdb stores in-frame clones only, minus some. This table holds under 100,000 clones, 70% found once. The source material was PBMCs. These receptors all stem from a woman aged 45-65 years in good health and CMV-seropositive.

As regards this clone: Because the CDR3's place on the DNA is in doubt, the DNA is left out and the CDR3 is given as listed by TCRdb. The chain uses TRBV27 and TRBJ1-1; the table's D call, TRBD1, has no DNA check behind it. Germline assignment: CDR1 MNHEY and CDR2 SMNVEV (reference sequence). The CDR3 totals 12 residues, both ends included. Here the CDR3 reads CASSFGQGAVFF.

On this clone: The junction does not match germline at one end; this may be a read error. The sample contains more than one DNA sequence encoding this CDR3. The CDR3 reads CAWKRELRGNEQFF. CDR3 DNA sequence: TGCGCCTGGAAAAGGGAATTAAGAGGGAATGAGCAGTTCTTC. V is TRBV30 and J is TRBJ2-1; a possible D gene is TRBD2 (5 bases). Germline V gene sequence: CDR1 GTSNPN, CDR2 SVGIG (reference sequence). This CDR3 is built from 14 residues.

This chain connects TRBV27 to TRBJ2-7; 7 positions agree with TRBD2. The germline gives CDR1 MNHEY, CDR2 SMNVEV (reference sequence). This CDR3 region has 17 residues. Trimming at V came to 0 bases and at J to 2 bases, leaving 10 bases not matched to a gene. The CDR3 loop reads CASSLSVGLAETYEQYF. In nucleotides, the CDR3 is TGTGCCAGCAGTTTATCGGTTGGGCTAGCGGAGACCTACGAGCAGTACTTC.

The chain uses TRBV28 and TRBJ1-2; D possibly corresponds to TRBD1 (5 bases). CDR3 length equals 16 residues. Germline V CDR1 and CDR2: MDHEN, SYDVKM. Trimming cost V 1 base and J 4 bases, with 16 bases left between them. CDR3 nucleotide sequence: TGTGCCAGCAGTTTATTGTCAGGGATCCGGTTCTATGGCTACACCTTC. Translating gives CASSLLSGIRFYGYTF.

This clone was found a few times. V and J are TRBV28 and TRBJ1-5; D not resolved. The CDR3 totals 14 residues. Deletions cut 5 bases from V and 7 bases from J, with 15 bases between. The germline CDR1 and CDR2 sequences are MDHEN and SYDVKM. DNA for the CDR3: TGTGCCAGCAGTCCCCGCCCGGGGAACCAGCCCCAGCATTTT. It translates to CASSPRPGNQPQHF.

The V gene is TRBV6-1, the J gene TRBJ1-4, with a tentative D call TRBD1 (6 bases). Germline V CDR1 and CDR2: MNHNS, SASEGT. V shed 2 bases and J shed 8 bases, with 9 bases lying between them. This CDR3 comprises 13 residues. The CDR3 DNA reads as TGTGCCAGCAGTGAACGGGGGGCCGAAAAACTGTTTTTT. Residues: CASSERGAEKLFF.

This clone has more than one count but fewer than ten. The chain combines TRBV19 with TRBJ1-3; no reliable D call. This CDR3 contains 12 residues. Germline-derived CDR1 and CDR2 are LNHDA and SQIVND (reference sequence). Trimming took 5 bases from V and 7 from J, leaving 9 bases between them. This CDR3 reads CASSPRSNTIYF. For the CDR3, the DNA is TGTGCCAGTAGTCCCCGTTCCAACACCATATATTTT. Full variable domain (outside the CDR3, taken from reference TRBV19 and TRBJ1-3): DGGITQSPKYLFRKEGQNVTLSCEQNLNHDAMYWYRQDPGQGLRLIYYSQIVNDFQKGDIAEGYSVSREKKESFPLTVTSAQKNPTAFYLCASSPRSNTIYFGEGSWLTVV.

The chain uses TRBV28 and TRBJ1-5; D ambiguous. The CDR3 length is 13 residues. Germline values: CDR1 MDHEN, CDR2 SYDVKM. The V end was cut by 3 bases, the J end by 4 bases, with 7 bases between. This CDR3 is CASSFGGNQPQHF. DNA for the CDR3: TGTGCCAGCAGTTTCGGCGGGAATCAGCCCCAGCATTTT.

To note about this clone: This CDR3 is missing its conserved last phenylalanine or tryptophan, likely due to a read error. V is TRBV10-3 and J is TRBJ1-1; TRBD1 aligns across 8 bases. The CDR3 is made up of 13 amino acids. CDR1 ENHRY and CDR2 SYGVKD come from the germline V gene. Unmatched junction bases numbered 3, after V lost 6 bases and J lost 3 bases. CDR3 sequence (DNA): TGTGCCATCAGCAGGGGGCAGGACACTGAAGCTTTCTGT. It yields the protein CAISRGQDTEAFC.

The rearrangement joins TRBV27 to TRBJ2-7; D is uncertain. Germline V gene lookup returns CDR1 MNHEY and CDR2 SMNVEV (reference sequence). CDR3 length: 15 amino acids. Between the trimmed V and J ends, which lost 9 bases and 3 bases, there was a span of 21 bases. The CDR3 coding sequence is TGTGCCAGGGAAAGTGACGGGTCTGGATTCTACGAGCAGTACTTC. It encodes CARESDGSGFYEQYF.

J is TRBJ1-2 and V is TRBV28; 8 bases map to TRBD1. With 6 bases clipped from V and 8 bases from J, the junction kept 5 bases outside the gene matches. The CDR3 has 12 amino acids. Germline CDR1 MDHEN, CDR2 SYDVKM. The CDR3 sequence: CASRSGGRGYTF. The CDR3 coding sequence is TGTGCCAGCAGGTCAGGGGGCCGGGGCTACACCTTC.

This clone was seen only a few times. CDR3 region: CASRDGGRGGYTF. In DNA, the CDR3 is TGTGCCAGCAGGGACGGGGGGCGCGGGGGCTACACCTTC. The chain joins TRBV28 to TRBJ1-2, with D possibly being TRBD1 (6 bases). The V end was cut by 6 bases, the J end by 8 bases, with 16 bases between. The germline CDR1 and CDR2 sequences are MDHEN and SYDVKM. This CDR3 is 13 amino acids long.

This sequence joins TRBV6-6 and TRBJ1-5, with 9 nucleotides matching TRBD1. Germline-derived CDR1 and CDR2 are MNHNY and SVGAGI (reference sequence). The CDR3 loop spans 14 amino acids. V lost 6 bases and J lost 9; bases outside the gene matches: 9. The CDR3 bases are TGTGCCAGCAGAGGGACAGGGTTAAGTCTGCCCCAGCATTTT. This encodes CASRGTGLSLPQHF.

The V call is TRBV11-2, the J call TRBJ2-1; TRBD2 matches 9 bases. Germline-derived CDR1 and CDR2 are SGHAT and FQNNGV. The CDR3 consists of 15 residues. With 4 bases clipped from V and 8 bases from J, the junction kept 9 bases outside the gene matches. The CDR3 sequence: CASSYPNSGSHEQFF. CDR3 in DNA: TGTGCCAGCAGCTACCCCAATAGCGGGAGCCATGAGCAGTTCTTC.

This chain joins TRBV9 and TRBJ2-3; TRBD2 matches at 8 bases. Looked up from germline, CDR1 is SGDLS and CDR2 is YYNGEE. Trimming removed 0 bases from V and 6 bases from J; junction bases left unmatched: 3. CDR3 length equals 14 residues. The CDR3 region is CASSVAGGDDTQYF. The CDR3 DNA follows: TGTGCCAGCAGCGTAGCGGGAGGGGATGATACGCAGTATTTT.

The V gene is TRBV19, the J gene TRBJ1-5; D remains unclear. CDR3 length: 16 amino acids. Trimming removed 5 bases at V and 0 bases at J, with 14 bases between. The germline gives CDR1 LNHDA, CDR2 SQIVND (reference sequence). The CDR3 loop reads CASSELPRYSNQPQHF. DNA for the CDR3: TGTGCCAGTAGTGAGTTACCCCGTTATAGCAATCAGCCCCAGCATTTT.

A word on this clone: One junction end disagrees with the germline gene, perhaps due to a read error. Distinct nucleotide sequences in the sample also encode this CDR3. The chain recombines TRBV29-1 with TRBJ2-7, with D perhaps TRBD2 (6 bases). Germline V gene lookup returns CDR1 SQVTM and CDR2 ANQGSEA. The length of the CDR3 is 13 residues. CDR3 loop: CSVGGVGSYEQYF. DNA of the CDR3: TGTAGCGTTGGCGGGGTCGGCAGCTACGAGCAGTACTTC.

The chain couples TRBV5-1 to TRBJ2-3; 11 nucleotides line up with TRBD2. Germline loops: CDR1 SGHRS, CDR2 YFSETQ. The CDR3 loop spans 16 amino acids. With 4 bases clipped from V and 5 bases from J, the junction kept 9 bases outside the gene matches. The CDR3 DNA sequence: TGCGCCAGCAGCCTCACTCTAGCGGGAGGACGAGATACGCAGTATTTT. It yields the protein CASSLTLAGGRDTQYF.

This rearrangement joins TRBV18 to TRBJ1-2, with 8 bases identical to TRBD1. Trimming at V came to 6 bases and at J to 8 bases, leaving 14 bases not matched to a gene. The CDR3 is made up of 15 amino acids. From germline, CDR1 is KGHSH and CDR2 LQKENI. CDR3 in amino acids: CASSLPGQELSGYTF. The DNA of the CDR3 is TGTGCCAGCTCTCTACCGGGACAGGAATTGTCGGGCTACACCTTC.

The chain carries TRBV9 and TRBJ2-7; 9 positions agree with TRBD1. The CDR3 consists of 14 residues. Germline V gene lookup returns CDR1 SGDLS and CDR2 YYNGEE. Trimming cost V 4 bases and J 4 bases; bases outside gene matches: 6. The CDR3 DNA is TGTGCCAGCAGCTCGGGACAGGGTATTTACGAGCAGTACTTC. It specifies CASSSGQGIYEQYF. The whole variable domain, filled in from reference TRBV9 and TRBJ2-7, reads DSGVTQTPKHLITATGQRVTLRCSPRSGDLSVYWYQQSLDQGLQFLIQYYNGEERAKGNILERFSAQQFPDLHSELNLSSLELGDSALYFCASSSGQGIYEQYFGPGTRLTVT.

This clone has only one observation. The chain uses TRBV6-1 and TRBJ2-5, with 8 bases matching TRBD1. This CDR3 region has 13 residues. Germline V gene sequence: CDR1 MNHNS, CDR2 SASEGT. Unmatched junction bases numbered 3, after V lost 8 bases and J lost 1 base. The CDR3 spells CASGGTGQETQYF. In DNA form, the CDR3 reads TGTGCCAGCGGGGGGACAGGCCAAGAGACCCAGTACTTC.

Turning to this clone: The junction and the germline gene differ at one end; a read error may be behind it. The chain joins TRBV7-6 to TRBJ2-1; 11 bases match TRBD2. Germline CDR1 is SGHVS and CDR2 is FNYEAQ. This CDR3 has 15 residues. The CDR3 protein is CVSSSGTSGYNEQFF. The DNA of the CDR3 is TGTGTCAGCAGCTCCGGGACTAGCGGCTACAATGAGCAGTTCTTC.

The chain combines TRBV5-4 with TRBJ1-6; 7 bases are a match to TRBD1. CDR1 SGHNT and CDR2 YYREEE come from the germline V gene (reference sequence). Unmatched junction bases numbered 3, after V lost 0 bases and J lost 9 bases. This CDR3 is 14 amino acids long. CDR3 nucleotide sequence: TGTGCCAGCAGCTTGGGGACAGGTCCTTCACCCCTCCACTTT. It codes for CASSLGTGPSPLHF.

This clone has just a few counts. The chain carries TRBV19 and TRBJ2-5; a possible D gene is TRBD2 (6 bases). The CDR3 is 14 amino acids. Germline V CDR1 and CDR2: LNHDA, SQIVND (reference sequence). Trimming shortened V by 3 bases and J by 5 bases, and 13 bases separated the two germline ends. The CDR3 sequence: CASSIRAGRETQYF. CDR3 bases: TGTGCCAGTAGTATTAGGGCAGGGAGGGAGACCCAGTACTTC.

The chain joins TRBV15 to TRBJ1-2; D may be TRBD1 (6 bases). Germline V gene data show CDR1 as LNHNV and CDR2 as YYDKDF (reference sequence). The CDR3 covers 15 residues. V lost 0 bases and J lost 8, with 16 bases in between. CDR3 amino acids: CATSRDGDTVYGYTF. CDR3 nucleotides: TGTGCCACCAGCAGAGATGGGGACACCGTCTACGGCTACACCTTC. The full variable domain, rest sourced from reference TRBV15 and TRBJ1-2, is DAMVIQNPRYQVTQFGKPVTLSCSQTLNHNVMYWYQQKSSQAPKLLFHYYDKDFNNEADTPDNFQSRRPNTSFCFLDIRSPGLGDTAMYLCATSRDGDTVYGYTFGSGTRLTVV.

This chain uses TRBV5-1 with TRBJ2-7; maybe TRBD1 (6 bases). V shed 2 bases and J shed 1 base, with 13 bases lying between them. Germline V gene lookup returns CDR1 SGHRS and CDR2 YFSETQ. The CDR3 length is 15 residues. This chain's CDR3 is CASSFNQRGSYEQYF. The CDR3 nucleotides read TGCGCCAGCAGCTTCAACCAAAGGGGGTCCTACGAGCAGTACTTC.